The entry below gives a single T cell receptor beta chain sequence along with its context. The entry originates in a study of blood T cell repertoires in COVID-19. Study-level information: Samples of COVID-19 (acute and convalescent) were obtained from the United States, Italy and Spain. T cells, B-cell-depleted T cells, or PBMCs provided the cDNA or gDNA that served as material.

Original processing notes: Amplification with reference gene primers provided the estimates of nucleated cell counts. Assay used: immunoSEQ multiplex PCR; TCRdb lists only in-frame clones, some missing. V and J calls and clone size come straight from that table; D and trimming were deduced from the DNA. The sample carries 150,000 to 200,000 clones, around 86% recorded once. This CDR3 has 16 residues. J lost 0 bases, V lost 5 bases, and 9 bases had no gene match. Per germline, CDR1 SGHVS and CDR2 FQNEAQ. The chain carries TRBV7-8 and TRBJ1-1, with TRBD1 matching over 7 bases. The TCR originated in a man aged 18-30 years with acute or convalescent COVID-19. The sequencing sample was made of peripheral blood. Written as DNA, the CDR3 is TGTGCCAGCAGCCTTGGGACAGATAGGGTGAACACTGAAGCTTTCTTT. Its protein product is CASSLGTDRVNTEAFF.